This passage covers 28 T cell receptor beta chains from one sample sequenced in a study of regulatory T cells in long-lasting Graves disease. Library construction for TCR beta used iRepertoire HTBI primers and Arm-PCR of CDR3 regions. TCRdb used MiXCR to reprocess the multiplex PCR reads, holding one entry per CDR3 protein. The repertoire includes some 450,000 distinct CDR3 sequences, around 17% of them detected once, and about 11% sits in the top ten. As to time point: newly diagnosed GD, antithyroid drugs for less than 3 months. From RNA extracted from PBMCs, the TCR library was made. These data were likewise used in another study, on T cells in Graves' hyperthyroidism and ophthalmopathy.

The sample in question was peripheral blood mononuclear cells (PBMCs), obtained at new diagnosis, from a patient treated with antithyroid drugs. The receptors come from a woman between 25 and 40 years old with Graves disease.

In its sample, this clonotype was seen many times. The gene calls are TRBV28 and TRBJ1-5; TRBD1 matches at 8 bases. The CDR3 consists of 16 residues. Germline-derived CDR1 and CDR2 are MDHEN and SYDVKM. With V trimmed by 5 bases and J by 4 bases, 10 bases remained unmatched. The CDR3 region is CASSPLGTGVNQPQHF. DNA of the CDR3: TGTGCCAGCAGTCCCCTGGGGACAGGCGTTAATCAGCCCCAGCATTTT.

V usage is TRBV14 and J usage is TRBJ1-2; TRBD1 aligns across 8 bases. The junction had 7 bases not matched to a gene; V was cut back by 0 bases and J by 4 bases. CDR3 length: 16 residues. Looked up from germline, CDR1 is SGHDN and CDR2 is FVKESK. CDR3 protein: CASSQERWGQAYGYTF. DNA of the CDR3: TGTGCCAGCAGCCAAGAAAGGTGGGGACAGGCCTATGGCTACACCTTC.

A word on this clonotype: Germline is not matched at one junction end, which may reflect a read error. V and J are TRBV5-1 and TRBJ1-1, with 7 bases matching TRBD1. The V gene's germline CDR1 is SGHRS and CDR2 YFSETQ. The CDR3 extends over 14 amino acids. CDR3 amino acids: CASRFPQGITEAFF. The CDR3 nucleotides are TGTGCCAGCAGGTTTCCACAGGGGATAACTGAAGCTTTCTTT.

This clonotype was seen many times. V gene TRBV27 combines with J gene TRBJ2-1; 8 nucleotides align to TRBD2. The V and J ends lost 6 bases and 6 bases, in that order; junction bases with no gene match: 7. The CDR3 runs 14 residues. Germline V gene data show CDR1 as MNHEY and CDR2 as SMNVEV (reference sequence). The CDR3 DNA reads as TGTGCCAGCAGCCAAAAAGCGGGAGTCAATGAGCAGTTCTTC. Protein: CASSQKAGVNEQFF.

This clonotype was counted at least ten times. The chain combines TRBV3-1 with TRBJ2-1, with 11 bases aligning to TRBD2. J was trimmed by 9 bases and V by 4 bases; bases with no gene match: 11. Germline assignment: CDR1 LGHDT and CDR2 YNNKEL (reference sequence). This CDR3 spans 16 amino acids. The CDR3 region is CASSLPGTSGISEQFF. The CDR3, as DNA: TGTGCCAGCAGCCTACCCGGGACTAGCGGAATCAGTGAGCAGTTCTTC.

The V gene is TRBV7-2, the J gene TRBJ2-4; 13 bases match TRBD2. Germline CDR1 SGHTA, CDR2 FQGNSA. With V trimmed by 4 bases and J by 1 base, 16 bases remained unmatched. The CDR3 sequence is 21 residues long. This chain's CDR3 is CASSSPGLAGTTSGAKNIQYF. As DNA, the CDR3 is TGTGCCAGCAGCTCCCCGGGACTAGCGGGAACCACCTCGGGGGCCAAAAACATTCAGTACTTC. Full variable domain (missing parts from reference TRBV7-2 and TRBJ2-4): GAGVSQSPSNKVTEKGKDVELRCDPISGHTALYWYRQSLGQGLEFLIYFQGNSAPDKSGLPSDRFSAERTGGSVSTLTIQRTQQEDSAVYLCASSSPGLAGTTSGAKNIQYFGAGTRLSVL.

This clonotype was detected only a few times. The chain recombines TRBV12-3 or TRBV12-4 with TRBJ1-5; 7 bases line up with TRBD1. V was pared by 6 bases and J by 7 bases, with 12 bases of the junction left unmatched. CDR3 length: 15 residues. The CDR3 is CASSLDRDSGQPQHF. In DNA form, the CDR3 reads TGTGCCAGCAGCCTAGACAGGGACTCGGGCCAGCCCCAGCATTTT.

This clonotype was detected ten times or more. The chain employs TRBV7-3 and TRBJ2-5, with D hard to call. Trimming stripped 3 bases from V and 5 bases from J, with 10 bases between. There are 13 residues in the CDR3. The germline V gene has CDR1 SGHTA and CDR2 FQGTGA. CDR3 amino acids: CASSFAASETQYF. The CDR3 DNA sequence: TGTGCCAGCAGCTTCGCAGCATCTGAGACCCAGTACTTC.

This clonotype was observed a few times. The chain links TRBV6-5 to TRBJ1-4; D is perhaps TRBD1 (6 bases). Deletions cut 2 bases from V and 7 bases from J, with 11 bases between. The germline V gene encodes CDR1 MNHEY and CDR2 SVGAGI. The CDR3 covers 14 residues. CDR3 sequence reads: CASSYQGKAEKLFF. DNA of the CDR3: TGTGCCAGCAGTTACCAGGGGAAAGCTGAAAAACTGTTTTTT.

This clonotype has a count of ten or more. J is TRBJ2-1 and V is TRBV6-2 or TRBV6-3, with D uncertain. The CDR3 is made up of 14 amino acids. The V end lost 0 bases, the J end lost 9 bases, and 12 bases lay between the germline ends. The germline CDR1 and CDR2 sequences are MNHEY and SVGEGT. Here the CDR3 reads CASSYSIAGSEQFF. The CDR3 coding sequence is TGTGCCAGCAGTTACTCGATTGCAGGCTCTGAGCAGTTCTTC.

There are a few counts of this clonotype. It may be a read error: a sequence one base away is much more abundant. This rearrangement joins TRBV2 to TRBJ1-5; D ambiguous. This CDR3 spans 14 amino acids. Looked up from germline, CDR1 is SNHLY and CDR2 is FYNNEI. Written as DNA, the CDR3 is TGTGCCAGCAACGAAGCCCTTAGCGATCAGCCCCAGCATTTT. Translation gives CASNEALSDQPQHF.

This clonotype was seen repeatedly, ten times or more. This sequence joins TRBV19 and TRBJ2-1, with 11 bases fitting TRBD2. The CDR3 is 22 residues long. CDR1 is LNHDA, CDR2 SQIVND, per germline (reference sequence). Germline trimming cut 5 bases from V and 10 bases from J; bases unmatched to any gene: 31. CDR3 sequence reads: CASSSFGVLNLRLAGGSWEQFF. The DNA of the CDR3 is TGTGCCAGTAGTTCCTTCGGAGTCCTAAATTTGCGGCTAGCGGGAGGTTCTTGGGAGCAGTTCTTC. The entire variable domain, with the rest obtained from reference TRBV19 and TRBJ2-1, is as follows: DGGITQSPKYLFRKEGQNVTLSCEQNLNHDAMYWYRQDPGQGLRLIYYSQIVNDFQKGDIAEGYSVSREKKESFPLTVTSAQKNPTAFYLCASSSFGVLNLRLAGGSWEQFFGPGTRLTVL.

The rearrangement links TRBV30 to TRBJ1-1; tentatively, D is TRBD1 (5 bases). V was pared by 5 bases and J by 6 bases, with 10 bases between. The germline gives CDR1 GTSNPN, CDR2 SVGIG (reference sequence). The CDR3 contains 11 residues. The CDR3 DNA sequence: TGTGCCTGGGGCAGGGTAGCTGAAGCTTTCTTT. Encoded protein: CAWGRVAEAFF.

The rearrangement uses TRBV7-2 and TRBJ2-2, with 11 bases that match TRBD2. This CDR3 is 16 amino acids long. Germline values: CDR1 SGHTA, CDR2 FQGNSA. Germline trimming cut 5 bases from V and 7 bases from J; bases unmatched to any gene: 9. The CDR3 loop reads CASSPPSGRLNGELFF. In DNA form, the CDR3 reads TGTGCCAGCAGCCCTCCTAGCGGGAGGCTGAACGGGGAGCTGTTTTTT.

The table lists this clonotype with many counts. This chain uses TRBV7-9 with TRBJ1-1; 7 nucleotides line up with TRBD1. The ends lost 2 bases at V and 1 base at J; junction bases unmatched: 7. Germline V gene sequence: CDR1 SEHNR, CDR2 FQNEAQ (reference sequence). The CDR3 extends over 16 amino acids. The CDR3 spells CASSLRGDSPNTEAFF. The CDR3 DNA reads as TGTGCCAGCAGCTTAAGAGGGGACAGTCCGAACACTGAAGCTTTCTTT.

This clonotype came up many times. The V call is TRBV6-1, the J call TRBJ1-5; no firm D call. V lost 0 bases and J 4 bases, leaving 13 bases between the germline ends. CDR1 and CDR2 (germline): MNHNS, SASEGT. This CDR3 contains 16 residues. The CDR3 region has the DNA TGTGCCAGCAGTGAAGCGTCGGGAATGGGGAATCAGCCCCAGCATTTT. Translation gives CASSEASGMGNQPQHF.

This clonotype appeared a few times. The chain combines TRBV19 with TRBJ2-4; 7 nucleotides match TRBD2. Germline CDR1 LNHDA, CDR2 SQIVND (reference sequence). Germline trimming cut 3 bases from V and 3 bases from J; bases unmatched to any gene: 11. The CDR3 runs 17 residues. The CDR3 spells CASSMSFAGVVKNIQYF. The CDR3, as DNA: TGTGCCAGTAGTATGTCTTTTGCGGGAGTTGTCAAAAACATTCAGTACTTC.

This clonotype has more than one count but fewer than ten. CDR3 nucleotides: TGCAGCGTTCTTTCAGGGGGCCCAGGTAGCAATCAGCCCCAGCATTTT. Its translation is CSVLSGGPGSNQPQHF. The rearrangement uses TRBV29-1 and TRBJ1-5; 8 positions match TRBD1. This CDR3 is 16 amino acids long. V was clipped by 5 bases and J by 0 bases; unmatched bases: 9. Germline V gene sequence: CDR1 SQVTM, CDR2 ANQGSEA.

The J gene is TRBJ2-7, the V gene TRBV29-1, with 9 bases aligning to TRBD1. V lost 7 bases to trimming and J lost 13 bases; unmatched junction nucleotides: 14. Germline CDR1 and CDR2: SQVTM and ANQGSEA. The CDR3 spans 12 residues. In DNA, the CDR3 is TGCAGCGCCAGGGACAGGGTCCTTGAGGAATACTTC. Translated, it gives CSARDRVLEEYF.

Ten or more counts support this clonotype. The rearrangement joins TRBV28 to TRBJ2-1, with D tentatively TRBD2 (6 bases). The CDR3 consists of 15 residues. The V and J ends lost 6 bases and 0 bases respectively, with 12 bases between them. Per the germline V gene, CDR1 is MDHEN and CDR2 is SYDVKM. CDR3 bases: TGTGCCAGCAGCCTACTAGCAGACTCCTACAATGAGCAGTTCTTC. Amino acid sequence: CASSLLADSYNEQFF.

The rearrangement uses TRBV7-6 and TRBJ2-5; TRBD1 aligns across 10 bases. CDR1 SGHVS and CDR2 FNYEAQ come from the germline V gene. The CDR3 has 15 residues. J was trimmed by 5 bases and V by 1 base; bases with no gene match: 4. The CDR3 region is CASSLGTGGSETQYF. Here the CDR3 DNA reads TGTGCCAGCAGCTTAGGGACAGGGGGATCGGAGACCCAGTACTTC.

Many counts were recorded for this clonotype. The genes are TRBV28 and TRBJ2-1; 8 bases agree with TRBD1. CDR3 size: 16 residues. Trimming removed 4 bases from V and 5 bases from J; junction bases left unmatched: 10. The germline CDR1 and CDR2 sequences are MDHEN and SYDVKM. The CDR3 loop reads CASSSLGQGRDNEQFF. Written as DNA, the CDR3 is TGTGCCAGCAGTTCTCTCGGACAGGGAAGGGACAATGAGCAGTTCTTC. Together with reference TRBV28 and TRBJ2-1, the CDR3 gives the full variable domain: DVKVTQSSRYLVKRTGEKVFLECVQDMDHENMFWYRQDPGLGLRLIYFSYDVKMKEKGDIPEGYSVSREKKERFSLILESASTNQTSMYLCASSSLGQGRDNEQFFGPGTRLTVL.

Many counts were recorded for this clonotype. DNA of the CDR3: TGTGCCAGCAGACGGGGATATGGCTACACCTTC. It is translated as CASRRGYGYTF. The rearrangement uses TRBV28 and TRBJ1-2; D ambiguous. Trimming cost V 6 bases and J 5 bases, with 7 bases left between them. The CDR3 runs to 11 residues. Germline loops: CDR1 MDHEN, CDR2 SYDVKM.

This clonotype was picked up many times. The chain carries TRBV6-1 and TRBJ1-5; the match to TRBD1 covers 10 bases. V gave up 7 bases and J gave up 2 bases; unmatched junction bases: 17. Germline V gene lookup returns CDR1 MNHNS and CDR2 SASEGT. The length of the CDR3 is 19 residues. The CDR3 coding sequence is TGTGCCAGCATAGGGCTCCGGGACAGGGGAAGTATGGGCAATCAGCCCCAGCATTTT. It specifies CASIGLRDRGSMGNQPQHF.

This clonotype was counted at least ten times. The chain employs TRBV28 and TRBJ2-3, with D possibly being TRBD2 (6 bases). Germline V gene lookup returns CDR1 MDHEN and CDR2 SYDVKM. This CDR3 contains 15 residues. V gave up 5 bases and J gave up 0 bases, with 12 bases separating them. The CDR3 nucleotides read TGTGCCAGCAGTACTGTAGCGGTTAGCACAGATACGCAGTATTTT. Translation gives CASSTVAVSTDTQYF.

At least ten counts were recorded for this clonotype. This rearrangement joins TRBV20-1 to TRBJ2-3, with TRBD2 as a possible D gene (5 bases). V was trimmed by 0 bases and J by 0 bases, leaving 10 bases between them. The CDR3 sequence is 15 residues long. Germline CDR1 and CDR2: DFQATT and SNEGSKA (reference sequence). The CDR3 here is CSARDRRTSTDTQYF. DNA for the CDR3: TGCAGTGCTAGAGATCGAAGGACTAGCACAGATACGCAGTATTTT.

The chain links TRBV12-5 to TRBJ2-1; D might be TRBD1 or TRBD2, each matching 5 bases. Looked up from germline, CDR1 is LGHNT and CDR2 is FRNRAP. The CDR3 spans 13 residues. The V end was cut by 2 bases, the J end by 9 bases, with 11 bases between. The CDR3 protein is CASGLTQGVEQFF. In DNA, the CDR3 is TGTGCTAGTGGTTTGACCCAGGGAGTTGAGCAGTTCTTC.

The chain joins TRBV9 to TRBJ1-1; unclear D gene. This CDR3 has 14 residues. The V and J ends lost 2 bases and 0 bases respectively, with 8 bases between them. Germline-derived CDR1 and CDR2 are SGDLS and YYNGEE. The CDR3 loop reads CASSVDLMNTEAFF. The CDR3 bases are TGTGCCAGCAGCGTCGACCTGATGAACACTGAAGCTTTCTTT.